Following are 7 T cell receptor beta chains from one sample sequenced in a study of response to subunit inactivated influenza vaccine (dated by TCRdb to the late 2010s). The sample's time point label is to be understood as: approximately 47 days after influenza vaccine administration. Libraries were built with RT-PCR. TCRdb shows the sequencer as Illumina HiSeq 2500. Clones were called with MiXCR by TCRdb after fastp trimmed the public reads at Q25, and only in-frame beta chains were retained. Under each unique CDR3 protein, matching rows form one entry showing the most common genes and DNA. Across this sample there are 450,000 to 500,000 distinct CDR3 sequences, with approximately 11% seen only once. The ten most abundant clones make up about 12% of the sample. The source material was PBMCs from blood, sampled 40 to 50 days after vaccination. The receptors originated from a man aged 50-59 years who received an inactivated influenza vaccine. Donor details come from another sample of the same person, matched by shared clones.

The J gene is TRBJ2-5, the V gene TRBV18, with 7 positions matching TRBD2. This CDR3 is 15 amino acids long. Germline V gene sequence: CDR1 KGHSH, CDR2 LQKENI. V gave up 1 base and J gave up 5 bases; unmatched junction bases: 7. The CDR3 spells CASSPLNTGGETQYF. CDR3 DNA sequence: TGTGCCAGCTCACCACTAAACACCGGGGGGGAGACCCAGTACTTC.

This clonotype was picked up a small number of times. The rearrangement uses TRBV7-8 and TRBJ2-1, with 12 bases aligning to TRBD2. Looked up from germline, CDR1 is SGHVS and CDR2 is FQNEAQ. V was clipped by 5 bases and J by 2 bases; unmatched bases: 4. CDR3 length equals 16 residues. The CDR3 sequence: CASSPLAGGAYNEQFF. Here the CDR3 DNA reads TGTGCCAGCAGCCCGCTAGCGGGGGGGGCCTACAATGAGCAGTTCTTC.

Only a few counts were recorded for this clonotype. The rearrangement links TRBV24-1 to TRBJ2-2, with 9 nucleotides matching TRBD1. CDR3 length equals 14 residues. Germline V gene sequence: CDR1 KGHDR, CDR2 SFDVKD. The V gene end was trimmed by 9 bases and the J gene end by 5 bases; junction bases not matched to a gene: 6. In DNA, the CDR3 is TGTGCCACCTCGGGACAGGGTGAGACCGGGGAGCTGTTTTTT. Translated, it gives CATSGQGETGELFF.

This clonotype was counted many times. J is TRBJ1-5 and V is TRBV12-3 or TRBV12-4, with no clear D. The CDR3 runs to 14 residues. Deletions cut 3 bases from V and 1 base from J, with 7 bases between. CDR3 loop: CASSFVLSNQPQHF. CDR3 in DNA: TGTGCCAGCAGTTTTGTACTGAGCAATCAGCCCCAGCATTTT.

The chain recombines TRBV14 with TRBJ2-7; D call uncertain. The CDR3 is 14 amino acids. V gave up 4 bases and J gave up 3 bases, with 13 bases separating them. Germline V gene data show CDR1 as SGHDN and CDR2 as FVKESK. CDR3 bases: TGTGCCAGCAGCCCCCCCGGTAGGTTCTACGAGCAGTACTTC. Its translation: CASSPPGRFYEQYF. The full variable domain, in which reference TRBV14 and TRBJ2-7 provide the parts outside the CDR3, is EAGVTQFPSHSVIEKGQTVTLRCDPISGHDNLYWYRRVMGKEIKFLLHFVKESKQDESGMPNNRFLAERTGGTYSTLKVQPAELEDSGVYFCASSPPGRFYEQYFGPGTRLTVT.

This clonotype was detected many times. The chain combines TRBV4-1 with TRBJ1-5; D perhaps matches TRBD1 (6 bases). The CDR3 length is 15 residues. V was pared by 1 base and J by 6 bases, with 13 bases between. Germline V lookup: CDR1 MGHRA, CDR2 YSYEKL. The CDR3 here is CASSQGGQGFQPQHF. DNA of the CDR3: TGCGCCAGCAGCCAAGGAGGGCAGGGGTTTCAGCCCCAGCATTTT.

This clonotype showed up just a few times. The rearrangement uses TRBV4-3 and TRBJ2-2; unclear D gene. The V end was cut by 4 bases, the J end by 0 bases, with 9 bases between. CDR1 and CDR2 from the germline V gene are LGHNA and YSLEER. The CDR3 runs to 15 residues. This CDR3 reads CASSLSLANTGELFF. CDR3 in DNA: TGCGCCAGCAGCCTAAGCCTGGCGAACACCGGGGAGCTGTTTTTT.